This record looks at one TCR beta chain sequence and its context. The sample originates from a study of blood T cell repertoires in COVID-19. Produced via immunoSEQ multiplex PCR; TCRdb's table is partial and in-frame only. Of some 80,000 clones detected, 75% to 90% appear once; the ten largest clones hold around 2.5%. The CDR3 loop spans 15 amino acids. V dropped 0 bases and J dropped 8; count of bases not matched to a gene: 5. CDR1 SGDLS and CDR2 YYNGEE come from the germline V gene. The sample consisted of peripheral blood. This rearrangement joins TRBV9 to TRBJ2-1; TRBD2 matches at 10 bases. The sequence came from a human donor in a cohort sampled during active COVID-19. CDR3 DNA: TGTGCCAGCAGCGTAGAAGCGGGGGGGCCCGATGAGCAGTTCTTC. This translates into CASSVEAGGPDEQFF. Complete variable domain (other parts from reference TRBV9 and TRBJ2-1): DSGVTQTPKHLITATGQRVTLRCSPRSGDLSVYWYQQSLDQGLQFLIQYYNGEERAKGNILERFSAQQFPDLHSELNLSSLELGDSALYFCASSVEAGGPDEQFFGPGTRLTVL.